A single sample is the source of the 25 T cell receptor beta chains below, sequenced in a study of regulatory T cells in long-lasting Graves disease. Specified time point: newly diagnosed GD, antithyroid drugs for less than 3 months. Preparation of the TCR library used RNA extracted from PBMCs. Building of the TCR beta libraries involved iRepertoire HTBI primers and Arm-PCR of CDR3 regions. TCRdb reprocessed the multiplex PCR reads with MiXCR, giving one entry per CDR3 protein. The sample includes about 240,000 distinct CDR3 sequences, 20% seen only once; the top ten take around 13%. Sequencing was performed on peripheral blood mononuclear cells (PBMCs), taken at new diagnosis, from a patient treated with antithyroid drugs. Receptors originate from a female donor with Graves disease.

This clonotype was seen many times. This chain uses TRBV29-1 with TRBJ2-5, with D possibly being TRBD1 (6 bases). In germline, CDR1 is SQVTM, CDR2 ANQGSEA. Trimming shortened V by 5 bases and J by 5 bases, and 15 bases separated the two germline ends. The CDR3 is made up of 13 amino acids. CDR3 sequence reads: CSVNRQVGETQYF. The CDR3 DNA follows: TGCAGCGTTAACCGACAGGTGGGGGAGACCCAGTACTTC.

This clonotype was seen repeatedly, ten times or more. The rearrangement joins TRBV6-5 to TRBJ2-1; 9 bases match TRBD1. Germline V gives CDR1 MNHEY, CDR2 SVGAGI. This CDR3 comprises 16 residues. The J segment lost 6 bases and the V segment lost 2 bases, leaving 8 bases of the junction unmatched. CDR3 protein: CASSYGRGQGPNEQFF. The DNA for the CDR3 is TGTGCCAGCAGTTACGGGCGGGGACAGGGCCCCAATGAGCAGTTCTTC.

V gene TRBV7-8 combines with J gene TRBJ1-1; the D gene is possibly TRBD1 (5 bases). CDR3 length: 13 amino acids. Germline lookup yields CDR1 SGHVS and CDR2 FQNEAQ. Trimming took 7 bases from V and 7 from J, leaving 16 bases between them. The CDR3 nucleotides read TGTGCCAGCAACAAAGCAGACAGATATGAAGCTTTCTTT. Protein product: CASNKADRYEAFF.

The table lists this clonotype with a few counts. The conserved phenylalanine or tryptophan normally closing the CDR3 is absent here, so this likely arose from a read error. The V gene is TRBV11-2, the J gene TRBJ2-2; D uncertain. CDR1 is SGHAT and CDR2 is FQNNGV in the germline V gene. The CDR3 has 13 amino acids. Trimming removed 3 bases from V and 5 bases from J, with 7 bases in between. The CDR3 is CASSFKLTGELFL. CDR3 nucleotides: TGTGCCAGCAGCTTTAAGTTGACCGGGGAGCTGTTTCTT.

This clonotype was seen repeatedly, ten times or more. The V call is TRBV12-3 or TRBV12-4, the J call TRBJ2-3; 8 bases agree with TRBD1. V lost 6 bases and J lost 4; bases outside the gene matches: 3. This CDR3 region has 13 residues. The CDR3 region has the DNA TGTGCCAGCAGCGGACAGGGCCCAGATACGCAGTATTTT. Amino acid sequence: CASSGQGPDTQYF.

Of note for this clonotype: A read error may produce the germline difference seen at one junction end. The chain combines TRBV11-3 with TRBJ1-1, with TRBD1 as a possible D gene (6 bases). Germline CDR1 reads SGHNT; CDR2 reads YENEEA. This CDR3 spans 15 amino acids. The CDR3 sequence is CASSLVQGGNTGASF. The CDR3 nucleotides are TGTGCCAGCAGCTTAGTACAGGGAGGGAACACTGGAGCTTCCTTT.

This clonotype showed up many times. The chain carries TRBV2 and TRBJ1-1; D is perhaps TRBD1 (6 bases). The CDR3 consists of 16 residues. V was pared by 0 bases and J by 0 bases, with 11 bases between. Germline CDR1 is SNHLY and CDR2 is FYNNEI. DNA for the CDR3: TGTGCCAGCAGTGAAGCCGTCGGACAGATGAACACTGAAGCTTTCTTT. Protein: CASSEAVGQMNTEAFF.

Many counts were recorded for this clonotype. This chain connects TRBV20-1 to TRBJ1-1, with 8 bases matching TRBD1. V gave up 5 bases and J gave up 2 bases; unmatched junction bases: 13. This CDR3 spans 16 amino acids. Per the germline V gene, CDR1 is DFQATT and CDR2 is SNEGSKA (reference sequence). CDR3 amino acids: CSAPKGGAGGNTEAFF. As DNA, the CDR3 is TGCAGTGCTCCTAAAGGGGGGGCAGGGGGCAACACTGAAGCTTTCTTT.

In its sample, this clonotype was seen many times. The V and J genes are TRBV7-3 and TRBJ2-1, with D perhaps TRBD1 (7 bases). Germline values: CDR1 SGHTA, CDR2 FQGTGA. This CDR3 has 14 amino acids. V lost 1 base to trimming and J lost 10 bases, with 14 bases between them. CDR3 bases: TGTGCCAGCAGCTTAATTGAGCCAGGGGGGGAGCAGTTCTTC. Translating gives CASSLIEPGGEQFF. The complete variable domain, with remaining parts taken from reference TRBV7-3 and TRBJ2-1, reads GAGVSQTPSNKVTEKGKYVELRCDPISGHTALYWYRQSLGQGPEFLIYFQGTGAADDSGLPNDRFFAVRPEGSVSTLKIQRTERGDSAVYLCASSLIEPGGEQFFGPGTRLTVL.

This clonotype was recorded many times. The chain uses TRBV19 and TRBJ2-5, with 8 bases identical to TRBD2. Germline loops: CDR1 LNHDA, CDR2 SQIVND (reference sequence). The CDR3 is 15 residues long. Germline trimming cut 5 bases from V and 7 bases from J; bases unmatched to any gene: 12. The chain's CDR3 is CASSASGGSLGTQYF. The DNA of the CDR3 is TGTGCCAGTAGTGCGTCGGGGGGGTCCTTGGGGACCCAGTACTTC.

This clonotype was found many times. The chain uses TRBV7-2 and TRBJ1-1; no reliable D call. Trimming shortened V by 6 bases and J by 0 bases, and 8 bases separated the two germline ends. The CDR3 has 13 residues. Germline-derived CDR1 and CDR2 are SGHTA and FQGNSA. The CDR3 loop is CASSLPMNTEAFF. CDR3 in DNA: TGTGCCAGCAGTTTACCCATGAACACTGAAGCTTTCTTT. Complete variable domain (other parts from reference TRBV7-2 and TRBJ1-1): GAGVSQSPSNKVTEKGKDVELRCDPISGHTALYWYRQSLGQGLEFLIYFQGNSAPDKSGLPSDRFSAERTGGSVSTLTIQRTQQEDSAVYLCASSLPMNTEAFFGQGTRLTVV.

This clonotype was seen many times. This rearrangement joins TRBV5-1 to TRBJ2-1; TRBD2 agrees at 12 bases. Germline CDR1 and CDR2: SGHRS and YFSETQ. Losses at the gene ends were 0 bases for V and 5 bases for J; bases not matched to a gene: 9. The CDR3 length is 18 residues. The CDR3 region is CASSLALAGGVKNNEQFF. In DNA form, the CDR3 reads TGCGCCAGCAGCTTGGCCCTAGCGGGAGGGGTGAAAAACAATGAGCAGTTCTTC.

This clonotype came up many times. This chain links TRBV11-3 with TRBJ2-1; tentatively, D is TRBD1 (5 bases). V lost 5 bases, J lost 2 bases, and 13 bases lay in between. Looked up from germline, CDR1 is SGHNT and CDR2 is YENEEA. The CDR3 is 15 amino acids. The CDR3, as DNA: TGTGCCAGCAGCCCTGACAGTAGGGCCTACAATGAGCAGTTCTTC. It translates to CASSPDSRAYNEQFF. Combining the CDR3 with reference TRBV11-3 and TRBJ2-1 gives the whole variable domain EAGVVQSPRYKIIEKKQPVAFWCNPISGHNTLYWYLQNLGQGPELLIRYENEEAVDDSQLPKDRFSAERLKGVDSTLKIQPAELGDSAVYLCASSPDSRAYNEQFFGPGTRLTVL.

This clonotype appeared a single time. The rearrangement joins TRBV6-5 to TRBJ2-7; D call uncertain. CDR3 length: 17 amino acids. Deletions cut 4 bases from V and 2 bases from J, with 21 bases between. Germline V gene data show CDR1 as MNHEY and CDR2 as SVGAGI. CDR3 DNA sequence: TGTGCCAGCAGTTCTACCGCCCTAGTGGCGGTACCCTACGAGCAGTACTTC. Protein sequence: CASSSTALVAVPYEQYF.

DNA for the CDR3: TGTGCCAGCAGCTTAACAGGGGCCCCGGTTACTAATGAAAAACTGTTTTTT. Translated, it gives CASSLTGAPVTNEKLFF. The V call is TRBV7-3, the J call TRBJ1-4, with a weak D call TRBD1 (5 bases). Deletions cut 0 bases from V and 2 bases from J, with 13 bases between. The CDR3 length is 17 residues. Germline CDR1 SGHTA, CDR2 FQGTGA.

This clonotype was detected ten times or more. The V call is TRBV7-2, the J call TRBJ2-1, with D maybe TRBD2 (7 bases). The V gene lost 1 base and the J gene lost 9 bases, with 16 bases spanning the gap. The CDR3 is 15 residues long. Looked up from germline, CDR1 is SGHTA and CDR2 is FQGNSA. CDR3 DNA: TGTGCCAGCAGCTTAGAGGCGGGGGCGCCCCGTGAGCAGTTCTTC. Translated: CASSLEAGAPREQFF.

This clonotype occurred a few times. The rearrangement links TRBV27 to TRBJ1-3, with D maybe TRBD1 (5 bases). The CDR3 totals 17 residues. V lost 6 bases and J 1 base, leaving 19 bases between the germline ends. Germline values: CDR1 MNHEY, CDR2 SMNVEV (reference sequence). CDR3 protein: CASSRSFPGRSGNTIYF. CDR3 bases: TGTGCCAGCAGCCGCTCCTTCCCAGGGAGGTCTGGAAACACCATATATTTT.

This clonotype was detected many times. The V and J genes are TRBV19 and TRBJ2-7, with D hard to call. The CDR3 covers 12 residues. V lost 3 bases, J lost 2 bases, and 5 bases lay in between. Germline lookup yields CDR1 LNHDA and CDR2 SQIVND (reference sequence). The CDR3 is CASSMGPYEQYF. CDR3 nucleotide sequence: TGTGCCAGTAGTATGGGTCCCTACGAGCAGTACTTC.

Many counts were recorded for this clonotype. The rearrangement uses TRBV29-1 and TRBJ2-3; TRBD1 matches at 7 bases. V gave up 4 bases and J gave up 5 bases; unmatched junction bases: 6. Germline values: CDR1 SQVTM, CDR2 ANQGSEA. CDR3 length: 13 residues. CDR3: CSVGRGIEDTQYF. In DNA form, the CDR3 reads TGCAGCGTTGGCAGGGGGATAGAAGATACGCAGTATTTT.

This clonotype was found many times. The rearrangement uses TRBV24-1 and TRBJ2-3; 7 bases align to TRBD1. Germline V lookup: CDR1 KGHDR, CDR2 SFDVKD. This CDR3 comprises 12 residues. V lost 7 bases and J lost 7; bases outside the gene matches: 4. CDR3 sequence: CATRTGENTQYF. The CDR3 bases are TGTGCCACCAGAACAGGGGAGAATACGCAGTATTTT.

This clonotype has a count of ten or more. V usage is TRBV7-9 and J usage is TRBJ2-5, with TRBD1 matching over 8 bases. CDR3 length equals 16 residues. Germline trimming cut 5 bases from V and 7 bases from J; bases unmatched to any gene: 15. Germline assignment: CDR1 SEHNR and CDR2 FQNEAQ (reference sequence). As DNA, the CDR3 is TGTGCCAGCAGCAGTCCCGGGACAGGCTTGAGGGGGACCCAGTACTTC. It yields the protein CASSSPGTGLRGTQYF.

This clonotype was seen repeatedly, ten times or more. J is TRBJ1-1 and V is TRBV28; no clear D gene. Trimming removed 6 bases at V and 5 bases at J, with 13 bases between. Germline values: CDR1 MDHEN, CDR2 SYDVKM. This CDR3 contains 13 residues. This CDR3 reads CASRYPVGTEAFF. The CDR3, as DNA: TGTGCCAGCAGGTACCCCGTTGGGACTGAAGCTTTCTTT. Combining the CDR3 with reference TRBV28 and TRBJ1-1 gives the whole variable domain DVKVTQSSRYLVKRTGEKVFLECVQDMDHENMFWYRQDPGLGLRLIYFSYDVKMKEKGDIPEGYSVSREKKERFSLILESASTNQTSMYLCASRYPVGTEAFFGQGTRLTVV.

This clonotype was counted many times. The V and J genes are TRBV14 and TRBJ2-5; possibly TRBD2 for D (5 bases). The CDR3 sequence is 14 residues long. V lost 1 base and J 7 bases, leaving 13 bases between the germline ends. Germline values: CDR1 SGHDN, CDR2 FVKESK. The CDR3 DNA is TGTGCCAGCAGCCAAGTGTCCTCAGGAGGGACCCAGTACTTC. Residues: CASSQVSSGGTQYF.

Here the CDR3 reads CASSVGAGSVYEQYF. The CDR3 DNA sequence: TGTGCCAGCAGCGTAGGAGCGGGATCAGTCTACGAGCAGTACTTC. The chain links TRBV9 to TRBJ2-7; the match to TRBD2 covers 7 bases. The CDR3 covers 15 residues. Germline CDR1 reads SGDLS; CDR2 reads YYNGEE. Unmatched junction bases numbered 6, after V lost 0 bases and J lost 3 bases.

In its sample, this clonotype was seen many times. The chain joins TRBV5-1 to TRBJ2-7; TRBD1 agrees at 7 bases. V lost 0 bases to trimming and J lost 3 bases; unmatched junction nucleotides: 3. This CDR3 is 14 amino acids long. From germline, CDR1 is SGHRS and CDR2 YFSETQ. Here the CDR3 reads CASSLASGGYEQYF. In DNA form, the CDR3 reads TGCGCCAGCAGCTTGGCTTCAGGGGGCTACGAGCAGTACTTC.